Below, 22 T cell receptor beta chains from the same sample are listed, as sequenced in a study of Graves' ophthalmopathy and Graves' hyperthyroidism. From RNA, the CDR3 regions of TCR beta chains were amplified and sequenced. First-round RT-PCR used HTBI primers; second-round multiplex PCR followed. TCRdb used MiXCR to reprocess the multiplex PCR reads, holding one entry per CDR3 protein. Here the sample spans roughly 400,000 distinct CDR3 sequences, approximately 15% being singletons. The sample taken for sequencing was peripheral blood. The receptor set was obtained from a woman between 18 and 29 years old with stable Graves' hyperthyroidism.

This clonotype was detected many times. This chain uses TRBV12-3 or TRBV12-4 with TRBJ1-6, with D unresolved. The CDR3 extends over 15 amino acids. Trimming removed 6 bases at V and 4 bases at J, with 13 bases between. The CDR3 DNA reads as TGTGCCAGCAGGGTAACTAGAGGGTATAATTCACCCCTCCACTTT. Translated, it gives CASRVTRGYNSPLHF.

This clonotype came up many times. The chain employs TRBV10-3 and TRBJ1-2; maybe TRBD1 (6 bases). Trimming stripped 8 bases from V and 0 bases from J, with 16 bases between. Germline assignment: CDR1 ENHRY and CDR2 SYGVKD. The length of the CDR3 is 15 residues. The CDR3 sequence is CAIGGGLRTNYGYTF. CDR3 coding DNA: TGTGCCATCGGGGGGGGGCTCCGAACTAACTATGGCTACACCTTC.

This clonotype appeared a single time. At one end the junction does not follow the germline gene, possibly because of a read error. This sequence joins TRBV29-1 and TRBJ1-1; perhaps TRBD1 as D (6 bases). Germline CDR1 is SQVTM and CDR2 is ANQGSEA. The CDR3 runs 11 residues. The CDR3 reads CSARGDTEACF. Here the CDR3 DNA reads TGCAGCGCCCGGGGGGACACTGAAGCTTGCTTT.

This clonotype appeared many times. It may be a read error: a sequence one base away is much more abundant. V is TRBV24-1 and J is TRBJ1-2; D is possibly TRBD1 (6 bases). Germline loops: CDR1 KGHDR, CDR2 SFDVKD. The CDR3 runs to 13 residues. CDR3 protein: CAISKGQRYGYTF. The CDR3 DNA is TGTGCCATCAGTAAAGGACAGCGCTATGGCTACACCTTC.

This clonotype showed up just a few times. The CDR3 here is CSASPRDRDSEAFF. Written as DNA, the CDR3 is TGCAGTGCTAGCCCAAGGGACAGGGACAGTGAAGCTTTCTTT. This chain uses TRBV20-1 with TRBJ1-1; 9 bases match TRBD1. With 3 bases clipped from V and 7 bases from J, the junction kept 9 bases outside the gene matches. The CDR3 totals 14 residues. Germline lookup yields CDR1 DFQATT and CDR2 SNEGSKA (reference sequence).

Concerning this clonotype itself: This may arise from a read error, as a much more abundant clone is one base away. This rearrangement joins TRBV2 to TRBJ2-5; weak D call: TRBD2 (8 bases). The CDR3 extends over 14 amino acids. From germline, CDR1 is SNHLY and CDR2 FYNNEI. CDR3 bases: TGTGCCAGCAGCCCCGGGACAGCGGGAGAGACCCGGTACTTC. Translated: CASSPGTAGETRYF.

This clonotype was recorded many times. The CDR3 DNA reads TGTGCCAGCAGCTTAGAGGCGGACAGCAATCAGCCCCAGCATTTT. Translating gives CASSLEADSNQPQHF. J is TRBJ1-5 and V is TRBV11-2; D not certain. CDR1 SGHAT and CDR2 FQNNGV come from the germline V gene. CDR3 size: 15 residues. V was cut by 0 bases and J by 1 base, with 7 bases left in between. Looking up the rest from reference TRBV11-2 and TRBJ1-5 gives the full variable domain: EAGVAQSPRYKIIEKRQSVAFWCNPISGHATLYWYQQILGQGPKLLIQFQNNGVVDDSQLPKDRFSAERLKGVDSTLKIQPAKLEDSAVYLCASSLEADSNQPQHFGDGTRLSIL.

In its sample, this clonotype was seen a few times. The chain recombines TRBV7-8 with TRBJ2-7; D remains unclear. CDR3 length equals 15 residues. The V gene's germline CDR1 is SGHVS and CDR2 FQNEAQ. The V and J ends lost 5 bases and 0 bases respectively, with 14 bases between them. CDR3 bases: TGTGCCAGCAGCGTAGGGCAGTCCCCCTCCTACGAGCAGTACTTC. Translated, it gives CASSVGQSPSYEQYF.

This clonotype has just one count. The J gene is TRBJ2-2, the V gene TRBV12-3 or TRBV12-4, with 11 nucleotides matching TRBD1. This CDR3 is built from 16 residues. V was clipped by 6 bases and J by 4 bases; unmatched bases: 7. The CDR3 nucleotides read TGTGCCAGCAGGCCAGGACAGGGGGCGAGCACCGGGGAGCTGTTTTTT. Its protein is CASRPGQGASTGELFF.

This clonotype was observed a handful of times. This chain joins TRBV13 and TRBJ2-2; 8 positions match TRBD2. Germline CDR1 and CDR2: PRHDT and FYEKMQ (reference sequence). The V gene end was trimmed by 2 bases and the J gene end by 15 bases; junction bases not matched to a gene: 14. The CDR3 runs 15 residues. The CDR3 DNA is TGTGCCAGCAGCTTAAATCCGGGACTAGAAATGAGGTTGTTTTTT. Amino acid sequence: CASSLNPGLEMRLFF.

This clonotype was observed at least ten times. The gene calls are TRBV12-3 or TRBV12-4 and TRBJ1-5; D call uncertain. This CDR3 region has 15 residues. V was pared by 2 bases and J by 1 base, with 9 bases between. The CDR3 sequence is CASSLTSGSNQPQHF. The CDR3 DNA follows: TGTGCCAGCAGTTTAACGTCCGGGAGCAATCAGCCCCAGCATTTT.

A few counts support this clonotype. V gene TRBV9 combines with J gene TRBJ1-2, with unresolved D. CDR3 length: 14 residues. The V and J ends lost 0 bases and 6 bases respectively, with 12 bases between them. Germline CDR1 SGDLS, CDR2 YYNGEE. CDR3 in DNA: TGTGCCAGCAGCGTAGACCCCGCCGGTAATGGCTACACCTTC. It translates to CASSVDPAGNGYTF.

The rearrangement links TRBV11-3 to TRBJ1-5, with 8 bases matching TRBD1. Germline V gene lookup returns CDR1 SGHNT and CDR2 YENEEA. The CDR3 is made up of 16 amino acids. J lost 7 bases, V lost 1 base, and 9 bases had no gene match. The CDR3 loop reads CASSLGVQGARQPQHF. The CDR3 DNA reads TGTGCCAGCAGCTTAGGGGTCCAGGGGGCGAGGCAGCCCCAGCATTTT. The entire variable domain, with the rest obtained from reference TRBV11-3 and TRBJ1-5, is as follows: EAGVVQSPRYKIIEKKQPVAFWCNPISGHNTLYWYLQNLGQGPELLIRYENEEAVDDSQLPKDRFSAERLKGVDSTLKIQPAELGDSAVYLCASSLGVQGARQPQHFGDGTRLSIL.

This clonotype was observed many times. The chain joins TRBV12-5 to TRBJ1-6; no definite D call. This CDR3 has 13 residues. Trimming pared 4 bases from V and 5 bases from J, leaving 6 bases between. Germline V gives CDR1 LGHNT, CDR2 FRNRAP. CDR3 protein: CASGSLNNSPLHF. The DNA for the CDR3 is TGTGCTAGTGGTTCTTTAAATAATTCACCCCTCCACTTT.

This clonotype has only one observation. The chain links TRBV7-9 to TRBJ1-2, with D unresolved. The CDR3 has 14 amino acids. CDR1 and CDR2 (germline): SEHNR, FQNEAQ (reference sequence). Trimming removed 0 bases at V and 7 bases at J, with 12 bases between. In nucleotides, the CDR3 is TGTGCCAGCAGCTTAGCTTTAGTCAGTTCTGGCTACACCTTC. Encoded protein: CASSLALVSSGYTF.

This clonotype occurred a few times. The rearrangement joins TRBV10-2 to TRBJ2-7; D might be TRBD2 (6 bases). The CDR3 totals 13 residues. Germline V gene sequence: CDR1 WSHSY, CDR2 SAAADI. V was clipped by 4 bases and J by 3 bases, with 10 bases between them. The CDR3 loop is CASSVLEGYEQYF. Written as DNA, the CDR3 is TGCGCCAGCAGTGTTTTGGAGGGCTACGAGCAGTACTTC.

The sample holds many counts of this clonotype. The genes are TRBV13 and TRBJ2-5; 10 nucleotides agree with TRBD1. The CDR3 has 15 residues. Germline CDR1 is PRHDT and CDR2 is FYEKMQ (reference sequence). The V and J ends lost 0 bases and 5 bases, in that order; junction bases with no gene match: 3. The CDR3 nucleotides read TGTGCCAGCAGCTTAGGCTGGGGACAGGGGGAGACCCAGTACTTC. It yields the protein CASSLGWGQGETQYF.

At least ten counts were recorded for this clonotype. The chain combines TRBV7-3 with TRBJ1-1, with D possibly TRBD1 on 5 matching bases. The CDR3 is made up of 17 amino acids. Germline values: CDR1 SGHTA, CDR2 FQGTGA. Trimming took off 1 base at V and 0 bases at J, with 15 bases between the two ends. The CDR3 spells CASSLIFGGTLNTEAFF. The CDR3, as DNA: TGTGCCAGCAGCTTAATTTTCGGGGGAACGTTGAACACTGAAGCTTTCTTT.

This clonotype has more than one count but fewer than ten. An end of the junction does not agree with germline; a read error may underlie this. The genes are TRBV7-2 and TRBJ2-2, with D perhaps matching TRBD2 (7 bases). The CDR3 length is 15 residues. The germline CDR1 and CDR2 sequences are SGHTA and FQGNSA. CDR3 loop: CARSLKGGGTGELFF. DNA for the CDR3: TGTGCCCGCAGCTTAAAAGGGGGGGGCACCGGGGAGCTGTTTTTT.

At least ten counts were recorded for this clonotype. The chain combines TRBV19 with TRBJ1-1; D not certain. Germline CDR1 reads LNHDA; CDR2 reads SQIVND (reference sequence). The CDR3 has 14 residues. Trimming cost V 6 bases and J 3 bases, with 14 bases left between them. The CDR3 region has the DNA TGTGCCAGTAGCGGGAACGACGGGGACACTGAAGCTTTCTTT. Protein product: CASSGNDGDTEAFF.

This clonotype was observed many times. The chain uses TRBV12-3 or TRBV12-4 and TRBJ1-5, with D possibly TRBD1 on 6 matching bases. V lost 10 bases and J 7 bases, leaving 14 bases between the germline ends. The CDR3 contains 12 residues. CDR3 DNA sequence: TGTGCCACCTGTGGACAGCCACAGCCCCAGCATTTT. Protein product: CATCGQPQPQHF.

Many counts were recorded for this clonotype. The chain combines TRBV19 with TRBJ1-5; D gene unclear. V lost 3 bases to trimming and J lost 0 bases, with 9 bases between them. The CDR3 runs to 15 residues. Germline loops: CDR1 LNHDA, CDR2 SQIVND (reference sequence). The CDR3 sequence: CASSMGANSNQPQHF. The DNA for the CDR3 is TGTGCCAGTAGTATGGGTGCCAATAGCAATCAGCCCCAGCATTTT.